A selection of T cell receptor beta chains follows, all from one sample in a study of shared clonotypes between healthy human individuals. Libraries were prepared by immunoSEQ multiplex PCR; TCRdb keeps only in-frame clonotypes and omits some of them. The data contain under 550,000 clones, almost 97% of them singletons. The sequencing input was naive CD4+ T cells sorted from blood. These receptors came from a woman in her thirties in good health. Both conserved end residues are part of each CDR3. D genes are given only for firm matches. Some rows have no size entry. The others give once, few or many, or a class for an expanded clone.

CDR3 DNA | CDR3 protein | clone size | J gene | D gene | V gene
TGTGCCAGCAGTTTAGGGGGGAACACTGAAGCTTTCTTT | CASSLGGNTEAFF | few | TRBJ1-1 | . | TRBV6-5
TGCGCCAGCAGCGTGACAGGGCTCCGCACAGATACGCAGTATTTT | CASSVTGLRTDTQYF | . | TRBJ2-3 | TRBD1 | TRBV5-1
TGTGCCAGTTGGGGCGGACAGGGAAACTATGGCTACACCTTC | CASWGGQGNYGYTF | . | TRBJ1-2 | TRBD1 | TRBV28
TGTGCCAGCTCACCTACAGGGGGGAATGAAAAACTGTTTTTT | CASSPTGGNEKLFF | . | TRBJ1-4 | TRBD1 | TRBV18
TGTGCCAGCAGTTCCCGGACAGGGTGGGAGACCCAGTACTTC | CASSSRTGWETQYF | . | TRBJ2-5 | TRBD1 | TRBV6-6
TGTGCCAGCAGCCCAGGGACAGGGAGTTTCAACGAGCAGTACTTC | CASSPGTGSFNEQYF | . | TRBJ2-7 | TRBD1 | TRBV5-4
TGTGCCAGCAGTCCACTTGGACAGGGGGTCACTGAAGCTTTCTTT | CASSPLGQGVTEAFF | once | TRBJ1-1 | TRBD1 | TRBV25-1
TGTGCCAGCAGTTTAACAGTGCCCTACACCTTC | CASSLTVPYTF | . | TRBJ1-2 | . | TRBV6-1
TGTGCCAGCAGGGCGAGGACAGGGGGCGATGGCTACACCTTC | CASRARTGGDGYTF | . | TRBJ1-2 | TRBD1 | TRBV2
TGTGCCAGCAGCTTAGCGGAGCGCGGGAGGGTTCCCGGGGAGCTGTTTTTT | CASSLAERGRVPGELFF | . | TRBJ2-2 | TRBD2 | TRBV7-6
TGTGCCAGTCATAAGGCGAACACCGGGGAGCTGTTTTTT | CASHKANTGELFF | . | TRBJ2-2 | . | TRBV19
TGTGCCAGCAGCGGGACACAAAACACTGAAGCTTTCTTT | CASSGTQNTEAFF | . | TRBJ1-1 | . | TRBV6-1
TGTGCCAGCAGCCACGGGCCGGAAGAAGCTTTCTTT | CASSHGPEEAFF | . | TRBJ1-1 | . | TRBV6-6
TGTGCCAGCAGCGCCCCCGGAAACACTGAAGCTTTCTTT | CASSAPGNTEAFF | . | TRBJ1-1 | . | TRBV28
TGTGCCAGCAGTTACTCTCACCCTCAAGAGACCCAGTACTTC | CASSYSHPQETQYF | . | TRBJ2-5 | . | TRBV6-5
TGTGCCAGCAGCCCCTCGGCAGCGGGAGGCCGAAATACGCAGTATTTT | CASSPSAAGGRNTQYF | . | TRBJ2-3 | TRBD2 | TRBV27
TGTGCCAGCAGCTCGTGGGGACAGGGACGACTCGAGCAGTACTTC | CASSSWGQGRLEQYF | . | TRBJ2-7 | TRBD1 | TRBV5-8
TGTGCCACCAGCAGAGGCGACACCGCTCCTAATGAAAAACTGTTTTTT | CATSRGDTAPNEKLFF | . | TRBJ1-4 | . | TRBV15
TGTGCCTGGAGTGGGCCCGGGGGCAATCAGCCCCAGCATTTT | CAWSGPGGNQPQHF | . | TRBJ1-5 | . | TRBV30
TGTGCCACCATATCGGGAGACACCGGGGAGCTGTTTTTT | CATISGDTGELFF | . | TRBJ2-2 | . | TRBV15
TGTGCCAGCTCACCTCAGAGCCTATACGAGCAGTACTTC | CASSPQSLYEQYF | . | TRBJ2-7 | . | TRBV18
TGCGCCACCAATAGCGGAAACACTGAAGCTTTCTTT | CATNSGNTEAFF | . | TRBJ1-1 | . | TRBV10-1